This T cell receptor (beta chain) was retrieved from a study of CD8+ T cells in alopecia areata. In the study overall: Patients remained on tofacitinib for 6 to 18 months and then went 6 months without it.

The germline V gene encodes CDR1 SGHRS and CDR2 YFSETQ. The CDR3 is 15 amino acids. Trimming at V came to 4 bases and at J to 0 bases, leaving 3 bases not matched to a gene. As the sequencing template, cDNA was produced by extracting RNA and reverse transcribing it. TCRdb's copy holds only in-frame clones and misses some; the assay was immunoSEQ multiplex PCR. The table includes some 130,000 clones, approximately 49% detected once. The TCR sequence derives from a human donor with alopecia areata. The rearrangement links TRBV5-1 to TRBJ2-2, with 7 bases identical to TRBD1. Material: CD8+ T cells sorted from blood, obtained at week 0. The CDR3 sequence is CASSHDRANTGELFF. The CDR3 DNA sequence: TGCGCCAGCAGCCATGACAGGGCGAACACCGGGGAGCTGTTTTTT.